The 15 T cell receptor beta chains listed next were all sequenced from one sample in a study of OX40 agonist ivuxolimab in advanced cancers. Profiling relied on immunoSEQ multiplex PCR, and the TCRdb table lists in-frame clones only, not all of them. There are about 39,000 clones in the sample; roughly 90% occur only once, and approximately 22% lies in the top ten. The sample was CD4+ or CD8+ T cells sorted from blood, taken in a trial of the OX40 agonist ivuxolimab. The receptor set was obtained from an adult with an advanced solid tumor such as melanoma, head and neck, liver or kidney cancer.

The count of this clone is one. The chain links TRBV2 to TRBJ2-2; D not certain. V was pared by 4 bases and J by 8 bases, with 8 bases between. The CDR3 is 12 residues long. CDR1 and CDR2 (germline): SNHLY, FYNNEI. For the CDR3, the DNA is TGTGCCAGCAGTGTACTAACGGGGGAGCTGTTTTTT. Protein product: CASSVLTGELFF.

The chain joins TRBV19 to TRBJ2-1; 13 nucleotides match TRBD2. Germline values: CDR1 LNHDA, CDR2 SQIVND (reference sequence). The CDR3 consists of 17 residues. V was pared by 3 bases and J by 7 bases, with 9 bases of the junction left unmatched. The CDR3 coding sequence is TGTGCCAGTAGTATTCTCTGGACTAGCGGGAGTGGGAATGAGCAGTTCTTC. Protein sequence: CASSILWTSGSGNEQFF.

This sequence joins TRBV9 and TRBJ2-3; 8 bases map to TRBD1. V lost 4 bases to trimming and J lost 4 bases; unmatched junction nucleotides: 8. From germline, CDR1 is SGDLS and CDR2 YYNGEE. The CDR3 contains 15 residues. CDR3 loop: CASSYRGIAADTQYF. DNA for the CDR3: TGTGCCAGCAGCTACAGGGGGATAGCCGCAGATACGCAGTATTTT. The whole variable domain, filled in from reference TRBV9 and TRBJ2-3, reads DSGVTQTPKHLITATGQRVTLRCSPRSGDLSVYWYQQSLDQGLQFLIQYYNGEERAKGNILERFSAQQFPDLHSELNLSSLELGDSALYFCASSYRGIAADTQYFGPGTRLTVL.

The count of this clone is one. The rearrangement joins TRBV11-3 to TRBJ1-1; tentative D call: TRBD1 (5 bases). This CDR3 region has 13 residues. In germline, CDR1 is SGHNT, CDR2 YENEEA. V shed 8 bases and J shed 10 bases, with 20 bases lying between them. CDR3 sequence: CASGFRGPSGAFF. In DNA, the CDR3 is TGTGCCAGCGGGTTCCGGGGCCCAAGCGGAGCTTTCTTT.

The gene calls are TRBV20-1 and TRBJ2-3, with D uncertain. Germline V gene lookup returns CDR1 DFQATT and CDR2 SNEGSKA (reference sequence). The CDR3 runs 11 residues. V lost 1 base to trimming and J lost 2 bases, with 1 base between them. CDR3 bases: TGCAGTGCTAGAGTCACAGATACGCAGTATTTT. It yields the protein CSARVTDTQYF.

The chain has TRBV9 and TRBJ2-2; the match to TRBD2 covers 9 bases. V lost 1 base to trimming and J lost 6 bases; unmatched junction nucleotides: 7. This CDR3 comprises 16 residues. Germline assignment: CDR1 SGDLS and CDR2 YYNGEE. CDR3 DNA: TGTGCCAGCAGCGTAAATACTGGCGGGAGGGCCGGGGAGCTGTTTTTT. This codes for CASSVNTGGRAGELFF.

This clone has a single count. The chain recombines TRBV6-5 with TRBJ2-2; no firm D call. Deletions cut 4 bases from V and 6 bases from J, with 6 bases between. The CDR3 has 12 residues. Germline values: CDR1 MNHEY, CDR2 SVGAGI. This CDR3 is CASSSLPGELFF. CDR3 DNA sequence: TGTGCCAGCAGTTCCCTCCCCGGGGAGCTGTTTTTT.

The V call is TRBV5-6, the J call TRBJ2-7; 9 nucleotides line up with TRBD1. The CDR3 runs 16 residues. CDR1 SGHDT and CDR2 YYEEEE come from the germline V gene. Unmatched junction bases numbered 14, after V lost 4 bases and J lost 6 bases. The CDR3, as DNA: TGTGCCAGCAGCGACCCGGGACAGGGAGTCGGAGGCGAGCAGTACTTC. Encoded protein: CASSDPGQGVGGEQYF.

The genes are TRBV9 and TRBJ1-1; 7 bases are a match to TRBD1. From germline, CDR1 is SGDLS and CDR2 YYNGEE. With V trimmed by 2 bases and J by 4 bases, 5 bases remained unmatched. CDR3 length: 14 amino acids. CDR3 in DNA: TGTGCCAGCAGCGTTACAGGGGACCCCACTGAAGCTTTCTTT. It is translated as CASSVTGDPTEAFF.

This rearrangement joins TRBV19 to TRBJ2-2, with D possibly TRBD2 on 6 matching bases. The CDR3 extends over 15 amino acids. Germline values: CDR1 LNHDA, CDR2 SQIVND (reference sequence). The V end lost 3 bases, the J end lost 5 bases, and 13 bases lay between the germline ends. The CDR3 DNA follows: TGTGCCAGTAGTATTGGCGGGATGGGGACCGGGGAGCTGTTTTTT. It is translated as CASSIGGMGTGELFF.

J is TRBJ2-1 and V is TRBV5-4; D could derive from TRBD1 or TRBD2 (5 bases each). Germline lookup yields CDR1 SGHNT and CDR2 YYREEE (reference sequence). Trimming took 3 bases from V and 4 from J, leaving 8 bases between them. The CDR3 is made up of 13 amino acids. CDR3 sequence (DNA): TGTGCCAGCAGCTGGGGACGGTACAATGAGCAGTTCTTC. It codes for CASSWGRYNEQFF. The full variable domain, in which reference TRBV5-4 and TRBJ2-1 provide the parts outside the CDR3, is ETGVTQSPTHLIKTRGQQVTLRCSSQSGHNTVSWYQQALGQGPQFIFQYYREEENGRGNFPPRFSGLQFPNYSSELNVNALELDDSALYLCASSWGRYNEQFFGPGTRLTVL.

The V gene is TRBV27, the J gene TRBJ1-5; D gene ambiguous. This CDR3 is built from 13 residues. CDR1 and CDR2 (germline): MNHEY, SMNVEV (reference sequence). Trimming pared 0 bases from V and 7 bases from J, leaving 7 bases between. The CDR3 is CASSLSRLQPQHF. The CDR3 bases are TGTGCCAGCAGTTTATCAAGGCTCCAGCCCCAGCATTTT.

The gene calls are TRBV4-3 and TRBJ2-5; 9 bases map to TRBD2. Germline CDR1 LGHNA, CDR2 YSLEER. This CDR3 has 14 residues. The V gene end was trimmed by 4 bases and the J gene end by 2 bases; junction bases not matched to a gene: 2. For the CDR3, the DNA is TGCGCCAGCAGCCGAGCGGGAGGACAAGAGACCCAGTACTTC. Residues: CASSRAGGQETQYF.

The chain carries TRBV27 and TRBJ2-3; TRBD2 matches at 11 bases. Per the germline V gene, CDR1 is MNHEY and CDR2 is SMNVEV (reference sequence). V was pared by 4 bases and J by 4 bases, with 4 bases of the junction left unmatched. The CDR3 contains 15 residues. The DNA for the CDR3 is TGTGCCAGCAGTTCACTAGCGGGAGTCCCAGATACGCAGTATTTT. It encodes CASSSLAGVPDTQYF.

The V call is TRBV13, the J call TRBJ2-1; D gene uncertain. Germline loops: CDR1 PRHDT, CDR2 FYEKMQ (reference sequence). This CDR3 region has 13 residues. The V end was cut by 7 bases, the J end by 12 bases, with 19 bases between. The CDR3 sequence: CASIRIVSDGQFF. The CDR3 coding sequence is TGTGCCAGCATCCGTATTGTGAGCGACGGGCAGTTCTTC.